This T cell receptor (beta chain) derives from a study of T-cell reconstitution after alpha-beta-depleted transplantation in children. Overall study results and limits: After transplant, high TCRbeta diversity at day 60 in some patients arose from surviving recipient T cells and thymic progenitors. Several hundred rapidly expanded clones from non-depleted graft cells reportedly supplied alpha-beta T cells about two months post-transplant. T-cell numbers and diversity, one year after transplant, stemmed largely from T cells that were newly produced.

As regards this clonotype: The antigen remains undetermined.

CDR3 length: 14 residues. Germline lookup yields CDR1 DFQATT and CDR2 SNEGSKA (reference sequence). V shed 6 bases and J 0 bases; nucleotides not matched to a gene: 4. Construction of the TCRbeta library involved unique molecular identifiers. TCRdb passed the PCR reads through MiXCR, listing each CDR3 protein once. This table has 530,000 or so distinct CDR3 sequences, 25% to 30% appearing once. Material: PBMCs, obtained before TCRalphabeta/CD19-depleted stem cell transplant. This receptor was obtained from a boy under two years old with Wiskott-Aldrich syndrome, due to receive a stem cell transplant. The chain joins TRBV20-1 to TRBJ2-1, with 8 bases identical to TRBD1. The CDR3 nucleotides are TGCAGTGCCGCAACAGGGGGCTCCTACAATGAGCAGTTCTTC. Translation: CSAATGGSYNEQFF.